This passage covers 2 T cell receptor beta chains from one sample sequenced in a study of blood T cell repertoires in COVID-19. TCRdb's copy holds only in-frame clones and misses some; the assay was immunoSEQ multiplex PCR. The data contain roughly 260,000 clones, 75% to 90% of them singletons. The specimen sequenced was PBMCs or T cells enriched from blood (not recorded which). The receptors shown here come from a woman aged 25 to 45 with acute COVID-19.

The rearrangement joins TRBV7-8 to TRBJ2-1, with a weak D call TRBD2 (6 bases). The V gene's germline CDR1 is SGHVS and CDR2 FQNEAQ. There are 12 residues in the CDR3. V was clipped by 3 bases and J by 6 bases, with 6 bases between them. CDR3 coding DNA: TGTGCCAGCAGCTTCGGGAGCAATGAGCAGTTCTTC. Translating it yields CASSFGSNEQFF. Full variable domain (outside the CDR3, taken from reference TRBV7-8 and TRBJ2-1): GAGVSQSPRYKVAKRGQDVALRCDPISGHVSLFWYQQALGQGPEFLTYFQNEAQLDKSGLPSDRFFAERPEGSVSTLKIQRTQQEDSAVYLCASSFGSNEQFFGPGTRLTVL.

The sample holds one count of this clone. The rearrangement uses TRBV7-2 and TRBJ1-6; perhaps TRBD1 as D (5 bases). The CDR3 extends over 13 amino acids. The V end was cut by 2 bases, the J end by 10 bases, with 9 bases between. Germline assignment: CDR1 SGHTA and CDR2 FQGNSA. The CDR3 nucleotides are TGTGCCAGCAGCTTATTCCAGGGCTCACCCCTCCACTTT. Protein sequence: CASSLFQGSPLHF.